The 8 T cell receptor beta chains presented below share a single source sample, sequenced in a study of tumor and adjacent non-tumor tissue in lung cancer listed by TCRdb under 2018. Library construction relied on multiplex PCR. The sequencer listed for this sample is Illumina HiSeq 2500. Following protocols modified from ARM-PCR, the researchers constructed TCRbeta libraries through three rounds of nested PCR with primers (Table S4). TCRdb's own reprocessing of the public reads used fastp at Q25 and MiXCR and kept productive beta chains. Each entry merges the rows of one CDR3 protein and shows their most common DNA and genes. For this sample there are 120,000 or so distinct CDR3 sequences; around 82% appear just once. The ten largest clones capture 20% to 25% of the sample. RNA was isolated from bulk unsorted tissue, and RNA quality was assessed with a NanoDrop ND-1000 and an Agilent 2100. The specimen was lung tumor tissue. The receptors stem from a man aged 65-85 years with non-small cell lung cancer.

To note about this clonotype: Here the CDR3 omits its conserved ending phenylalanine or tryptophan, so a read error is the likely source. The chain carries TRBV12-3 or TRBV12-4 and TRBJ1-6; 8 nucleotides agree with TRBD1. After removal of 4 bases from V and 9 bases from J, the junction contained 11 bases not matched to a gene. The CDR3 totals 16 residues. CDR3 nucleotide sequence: TGTGCCAGCAGTTCCGGGACAGGTAGTAACCCTTCACCCCTCCACTCT. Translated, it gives CASSSGTGSNPSPLHS.

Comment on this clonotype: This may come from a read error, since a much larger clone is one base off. The CDR3 DNA reads as TGTGCCAGCAGCCTTTGGGAACACGGGGAGCTGTTTTTT. This encodes CASSLWEHGELFF. The chain uses TRBV7-9 and TRBJ2-2; D is ambiguous. V was pared by 5 bases and J by 7 bases, with 11 bases between. This CDR3 has 13 amino acids. Germline V gene lookup returns CDR1 SEHNR and CDR2 FQNEAQ (reference sequence).

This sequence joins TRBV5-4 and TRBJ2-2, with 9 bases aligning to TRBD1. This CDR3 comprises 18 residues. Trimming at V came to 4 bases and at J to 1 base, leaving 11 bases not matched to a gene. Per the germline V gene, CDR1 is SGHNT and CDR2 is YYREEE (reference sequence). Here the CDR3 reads CASSQPGQGLMNTGELFF. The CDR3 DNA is TGTGCCAGCAGCCAGCCGGGACAGGGCTTGATGAACACCGGGGAGCTGTTTTTT.

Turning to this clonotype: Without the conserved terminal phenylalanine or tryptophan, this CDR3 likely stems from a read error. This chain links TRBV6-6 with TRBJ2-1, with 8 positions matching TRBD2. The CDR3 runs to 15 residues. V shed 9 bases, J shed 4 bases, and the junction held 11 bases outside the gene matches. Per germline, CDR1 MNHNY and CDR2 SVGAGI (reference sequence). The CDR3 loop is CARIITSGPYNEQFI. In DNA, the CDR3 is TGTGCCAGAATTATAACTAGCGGCCCTTACAATGAGCAGTTCATC.

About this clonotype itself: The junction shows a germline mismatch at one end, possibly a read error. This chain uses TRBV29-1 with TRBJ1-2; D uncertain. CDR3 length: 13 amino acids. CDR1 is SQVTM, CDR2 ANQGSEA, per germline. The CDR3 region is CNVLRTGAYGYIF. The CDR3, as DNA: TGCAACGTTCTCCGGACGGGAGCCTATGGTTACATCTTC.

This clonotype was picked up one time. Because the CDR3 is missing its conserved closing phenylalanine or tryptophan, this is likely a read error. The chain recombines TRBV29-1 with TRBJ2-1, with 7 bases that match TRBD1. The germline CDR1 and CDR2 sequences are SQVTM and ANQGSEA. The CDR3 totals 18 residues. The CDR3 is CGVELLQRQGSGYNEQFL. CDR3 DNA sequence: TGCGGCGTTGAACTGCTTCAGAGACAGGGAAGTGGATACAATGAGCAGTTCCTC.

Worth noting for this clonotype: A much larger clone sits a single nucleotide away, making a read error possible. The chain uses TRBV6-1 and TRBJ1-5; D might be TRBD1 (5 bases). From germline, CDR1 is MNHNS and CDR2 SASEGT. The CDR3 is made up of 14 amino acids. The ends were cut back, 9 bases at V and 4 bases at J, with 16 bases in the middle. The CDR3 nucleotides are TGTGCCAGTCACGACGGGGGGTTTAATCAGCCCCAGCATTTT. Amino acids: CASHDGGFNQPQHF.

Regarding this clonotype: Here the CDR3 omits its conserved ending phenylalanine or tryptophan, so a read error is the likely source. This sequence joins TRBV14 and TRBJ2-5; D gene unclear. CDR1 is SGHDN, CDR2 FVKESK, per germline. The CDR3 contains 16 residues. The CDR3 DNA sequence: TGTGCCAACAGCCAAGCTGGCCGGAGATTATCAGAGACCCAGTACATC. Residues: CANSQAGRRLSETQYI.